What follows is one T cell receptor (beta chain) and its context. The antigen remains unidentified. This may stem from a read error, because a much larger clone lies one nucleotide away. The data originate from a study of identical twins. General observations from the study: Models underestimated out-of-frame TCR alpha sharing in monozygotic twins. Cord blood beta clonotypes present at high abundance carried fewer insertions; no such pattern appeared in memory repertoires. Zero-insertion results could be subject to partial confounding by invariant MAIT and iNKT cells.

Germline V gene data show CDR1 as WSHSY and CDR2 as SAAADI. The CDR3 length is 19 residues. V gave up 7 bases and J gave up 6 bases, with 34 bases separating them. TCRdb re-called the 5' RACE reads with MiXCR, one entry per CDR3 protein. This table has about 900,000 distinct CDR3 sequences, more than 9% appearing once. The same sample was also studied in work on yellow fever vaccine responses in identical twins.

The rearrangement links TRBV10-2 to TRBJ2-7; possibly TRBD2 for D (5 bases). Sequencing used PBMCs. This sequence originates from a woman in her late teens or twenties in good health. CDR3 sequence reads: CASILNRGLAIPVSCEQYV. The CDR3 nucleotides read TGCGCCAGCATATTGAACCGAGGACTGGCCATTCCCGTAAGCTGCGAGCAGTACGTC.